This T cell receptor beta chain was obtained from a study of OX40 agonist ivuxolimab in advanced cancers. Across the study: Under the entry rules, prior anti-PD-1, anti-PD-L1 or anti-CTLA-4 therapy was allowed, and roughly 43% had some.

Some clones are missing from TCRdb's copy, which holds only in-frame ones; the method was immunoSEQ multiplex PCR. The sample consists of tens of thousands of clones, 75% to 95% of them appearing once. CDR1 MDHEN and CDR2 SYDVKM come from the germline V gene. V lost 5 bases to trimming and J lost 3 bases, with 16 bases between them. This CDR3 is built from 15 residues. The chain joins TRBV28 to TRBJ1-1, with D unresolved. This specimen was CD4+ or CD8+ T cells sorted from blood, taken in a trial of the OX40 agonist ivuxolimab. This clonotype was obtained from an adult with an advanced solid tumor such as melanoma, head and neck, liver or kidney cancer. The CDR3 DNA sequence: TGTGCCAGCAGTCCTCCCATCGGAGTGGACACTGAAGCTTTCTTT. It specifies CASSPPIGVDTEAFF.